This T cell receptor (beta chain) comes out of a study of long-term antiretroviral therapy in people with HIV. The study's findings and limits: Information on adherence to ART, viral resistance or therapy changes was unavailable.

This clone was counted between two and nine times. Antigen: not known. Researchers ran immunoSEQ v3.0 at survey level. Profiled with immunoSEQ multiplex PCR; TCRdb holds only in-frame clones, not every one. The sample lists around 25,000 clones, under 85% occurring once. CDR3 size: 14 residues. Germline lookup yields CDR1 LNHNV and CDR2 YYDKDF (reference sequence). V lost 0 bases, J lost 2 bases, and 8 bases lay in between. The chain has TRBV15 and TRBJ2-7; D possibly matches TRBD1 or TRBD2 (5 bases each). The receptor comes from a woman aged 40 to 50 with HIV. Sequenced material: unsorted PBMCs, taken 1.1 years before starting antiretroviral therapy. Here the CDR3 reads CATSRDVGPYEQYF. CDR3 nucleotide sequence: TGTGCCACCAGCAGAGATGTGGGACCCTACGAGCAGTACTTC.